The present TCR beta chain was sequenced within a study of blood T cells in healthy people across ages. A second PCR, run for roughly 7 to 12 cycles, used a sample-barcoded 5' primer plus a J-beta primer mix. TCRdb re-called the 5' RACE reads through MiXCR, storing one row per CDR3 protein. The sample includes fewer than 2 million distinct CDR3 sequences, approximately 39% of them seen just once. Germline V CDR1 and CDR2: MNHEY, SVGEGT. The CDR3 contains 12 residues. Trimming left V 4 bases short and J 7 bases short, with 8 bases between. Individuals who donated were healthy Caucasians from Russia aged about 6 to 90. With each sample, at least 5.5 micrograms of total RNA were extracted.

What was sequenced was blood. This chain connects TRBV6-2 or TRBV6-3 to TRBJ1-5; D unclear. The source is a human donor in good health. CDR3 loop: CASSFREQPQHF. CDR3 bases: TGTGCCAGCAGTTTTAGGGAGCAGCCCCAGCATTTT.